The 3 T cell receptor beta chains below come from one sample, sequenced in a study of T cell responses to AZD1222 COVID-19 vaccine. The table came from immunoSEQ multiplex PCR; TCRdb's copy has only in-frame clones and leaves some out. The data contain about 120,000 clones, roughly nine tenths of them singletons. The sequences come from peripheral blood, collected 28 days after the second AZD1222 dose. These receptors all come from an adult who received the AZD1222 COVID-19 vaccine.

This clone was counted only a few times. The chain has TRBV28 and TRBJ1-5; unclear D gene. The CDR3 totals 14 residues. Germline-derived CDR1 and CDR2 are MDHEN and SYDVKM. Trimming took 2 bases from V and 6 from J, leaving 11 bases between them. CDR3 sequence: CASSLQDSPQPQHF. CDR3 in DNA: TGTGCCAGCAGTTTACAAGACTCTCCTCAGCCCCAGCATTTT.

This clone occurred once. The chain has TRBV7-9 and TRBJ2-2; perhaps TRBD2 as D (6 bases). V gave up 7 bases and J gave up 4 bases, with 16 bases separating them. The CDR3 loop spans 15 amino acids. Germline V gene sequence: CDR1 SEHNR, CDR2 FQNEAQ (reference sequence). CDR3 loop: CASTSLASGTGELFF. The CDR3 DNA sequence: TGTGCCAGCACCTCCCTAGCGTCGGGCACCGGGGAGCTGTTTTTT. The full variable domain, in which reference TRBV7-9 and TRBJ2-2 provide the parts outside the CDR3, is DTGVSQNPRHKITKRGQNVTFRCDPISEHNRLYWYRQTLGQGPEFLTYFQNEAQLEKSRLLSDRFSAERPKGSFSTLEIQRTEQGDSAMYLCASTSLASGTGELFFGEGSRLTVL.

The chain has TRBV15 and TRBJ2-4, with unresolved D. The CDR3 loop spans 17 amino acids. Germline CDR1 reads LNHNV; CDR2 reads YYDKDF (reference sequence). The V and J ends lost 0 bases and 1 base respectively, with 13 bases between them. This chain's CDR3 is CATSRDNPLVAKNIQYF. The CDR3 DNA is TGTGCCACCAGCAGAGATAATCCCCTCGTGGCCAAAAACATTCAGTACTTC.